The subject of this entry is one TCR beta chain. The data are from a study of PD-1 blockade in classical Hodgkin lymphoma. The method was immunoSEQ multiplex PCR; TCRdb's version includes in-frame clones alone and lacks a portion of them. The sample includes some 96,000 clones, roughly four fifths of them seen just once. There was relapse after autologous stem cell transplantation in every patient, and there was variation in brentuximab vedotin exposure. The V gene lost 5 bases and the J gene lost 1 base, with 11 bases spanning the gap. CDR3 length equals 14 residues. CDR1 MNHEY and CDR2 SMNVEV come from the germline V gene (reference sequence).

This chain connects TRBV27 to TRBJ1-1; D is unresolved. The sequence came from a human donor with classical Hodgkin lymphoma. The source was peripheral blood mononuclear cells (PBMCs), collected before the second cycle of nivolumab. CDR3 residues: CASSALLTNTEAFF. Written as DNA, the CDR3 is TGTGCCAGCAGTGCGTTGCTAACGAACACTGAAGCTTTCTTT.